This TCR beta chain was identified in a study of cytomegalovirus exposure and HLA in healthy donors. The study's findings and limits: Confirmation in vitro established that a few CMV-associated chains were specific for CMV antigens.

Comment on this clone: As yet, its antigen is unknown.

Germline assignment: CDR1 SGHAT and CDR2 FQNNGV. There are 15 residues in the CDR3. The trim removed 7 bases at V and 2 bases at J, leaving 9 bases unmatched. Vbeta (60) and Jbeta (13) primers were used in the PCR. Original data processing: There were about 80 million unique TCR beta chains by a later count, and approximately 12 million of them were shared. The table came from immunoSEQ multiplex PCR; TCRdb's copy has only in-frame clones and leaves some out. Clone size and V and J calls were adopted from that table, with D and trimming inferred from the DNA. The table includes tens of thousands of clones, less than 85% detected once.

The chain employs TRBV11-2 and TRBJ2-7; TRBD1 aligns across 9 bases. Sequencing was carried out using PBMCs. The source is a woman aged 18-29 years in good health and CMV-seropositive. The CDR3 here is CASKGGWTGAYEQYF. CDR3 bases: TGTGCCAGCAAGGGTGGGTGGACAGGGGCCTACGAGCAGTACTTC.